These 15 T cell receptor beta chains were sequenced from one sample in a study of chemoradiotherapy in HPV16-positive cancers. Produced via immunoSEQ multiplex PCR; TCRdb's table is partial and in-frame only. The sample has about 53,000 clones; around 90% are singletons. This specimen was blood, taken from a patient who underwent chemoradiotherapy. These receptors were collected from a human donor with HPV-associated anogenital cancer.

V gene TRBV6-5 combines with J gene TRBJ2-5; TRBD1 aligns across 10 bases. The CDR3 covers 15 residues. Unmatched junction bases numbered 8, after V lost 7 bases and J lost 3 bases. Germline CDR1 reads MNHEY; CDR2 reads SVGAGI. CDR3 in DNA: TGTGCCAGCACCCCTGACAGGGGGCGGAAAGAGACCCAGTACTTC. It yields the protein CASTPDRGRKETQYF.

V gene TRBV5-6 combines with J gene TRBJ1-2; D possibly corresponds to TRBD1 (6 bases). V was clipped by 6 bases and J by 4 bases, with 16 bases between them. Germline CDR1 is SGHDT and CDR2 is YYEEEE. The CDR3 totals 14 residues. The CDR3: CASTSQGQAYGYTF. The CDR3 bases are TGTGCCAGCACCTCCCAGGGGCAAGCCTATGGCTACACCTTC.

The chain has TRBV4-1 and TRBJ2-1; 8 nucleotides align to TRBD2. The J segment lost 0 bases and the V segment lost 7 bases, leaving 8 bases of the junction unmatched. This CDR3 contains 16 residues. From germline, CDR1 is MGHRA and CDR2 YSYEKL. This chain's CDR3 is CASTRGGSTSYNEQFF. CDR3 bases: TGCGCCAGCACCCGGGGGGGGAGCACCTCCTACAATGAGCAGTTCTTC.

This chain links TRBV27 with TRBJ1-2, with 8 bases fitting TRBD1. Germline-derived CDR1 and CDR2 are MNHEY and SMNVEV (reference sequence). J lost 6 bases, V lost 4 bases, and 10 bases had no gene match. The CDR3 is 15 amino acids. CDR3 coding DNA: TGTGCCAGCAGTTCCCGACAGGGGTGGCGAGATGGCTACACCTTC. Residues: CASSSRQGWRDGYTF.

This sequence joins TRBV4-1 and TRBJ2-3; 9 bases are shared with TRBD2. The junction had 11 bases not matched to a gene; V was cut back by 4 bases and J by 6 bases. CDR3 length: 16 amino acids. In germline, CDR1 is MGHRA, CDR2 YSYEKL. CDR3 in DNA: TGCGCCAGCAGCCCCTCAATAGCGGGAGAAGGGGATACGCAGTATTTT. Its translation: CASSPSIAGEGDTQYF.

This clone was seen only once. This chain connects TRBV5-8 to TRBJ2-5; perhaps TRBD1 as D (5 bases). The end of the DNA fits TRBJ2-7 better, so the J call may be wrong. CDR1 is SGHTS, CDR2 YDEGEE, per germline. The CDR3 extends over 16 amino acids. The chain's CDR3 is CASSSEWGRGSYEQYF. CDR3 sequence (DNA): TGTGCCAGCAGCTCGGAGTGGGGTAGGGGTTCCTACGAGCAGTACTTC.

The rearrangement joins TRBV5-1 to TRBJ2-5, with a weak D call TRBD1 (5 bases). Trimming cost V 0 bases and J 5 bases, with 17 bases left between them. Germline loops: CDR1 SGHRS, CDR2 YFSETQ. The length of the CDR3 is 16 residues. The CDR3: CASSLEGPRVGETQYF. CDR3 in DNA: TGCGCCAGCAGCTTGGAGGGGCCCAGGGTGGGGGAGACCCAGTACTTC.

This chain links TRBV27 with TRBJ2-1; perhaps D is TRBD1 or TRBD2 (5 bases each). Germline-derived CDR1 and CDR2 are MNHEY and SMNVEV (reference sequence). This CDR3 has 14 residues. V was pared by 8 bases and J by 7 bases, with 18 bases between. For the CDR3, the DNA is TGTGCCAGCTATAGTTGGGGGATTAAGAATGAGCAGTTCTTC. Translation: CASYSWGIKNEQFF.

V gene TRBV11-2 combines with J gene TRBJ2-1; 11 bases are a match to TRBD2. Trimming cost V 5 bases and J 0 bases; bases outside gene matches: 9. The CDR3 contains 18 residues. Germline-derived CDR1 and CDR2 are SGHAT and FQNNGV. The CDR3 nucleotides read TGTGCCAGCAGCCTAGTAGCGGGGGGGTTACGCTCCTACAATGAGCAGTTCTTC. Residues: CASSLVAGGLRSYNEQFF.

The J gene is TRBJ2-1, the V gene TRBV7-3, with D uncertain. From germline, CDR1 is SGHTA and CDR2 FQGTGA. V was cut by 6 bases and J by 6 bases, with 15 bases left in between. There are 14 residues in the CDR3. CDR3 nucleotide sequence: TGTGCCAGCAGTCCTACAGACGCATCCAATGAGCAGTTCTTC. Its protein product is CASSPTDASNEQFF.

The chain links TRBV4-1 to TRBJ2-3, with TRBD2 as a possible D gene (6 bases). Trimming left V 4 bases short and J 0 bases short, with 17 bases between. Germline V gene data show CDR1 as MGHRA and CDR2 as YSYEKL. There are 17 residues in the CDR3. As DNA, the CDR3 is TGCGCCAGCAGCCTTCCGGAATATGGGGGGAGCACAGATACGCAGTATTTT. As protein: CASSLPEYGGSTDTQYF.

The chain uses TRBV10-3 and TRBJ1-1, with a possible D match to TRBD1 (6 bases). Germline values: CDR1 ENHRY, CDR2 SYGVKD. CDR3 length: 13 residues. Trimming pared 11 bases from V and 2 bases from J, leaving 15 bases between. This CDR3 reads CAVGQTLNTEAFF. The CDR3 DNA follows: TGTGCCGTCGGACAGACCCTCAACACTGAAGCTTTCTTT.

J is TRBJ2-7 and V is TRBV7-9, with D hard to call. Germline values: CDR1 SEHNR, CDR2 FQNEAQ (reference sequence). The germline V and J ends were trimmed by 5 bases and 2 bases, with 13 bases remaining between them. The CDR3 spans 14 residues. CDR3 DNA: TGTGCCAGCAGCCATCCCCAGAAGGCCTACGAGCAGTACTTC. It yields the protein CASSHPQKAYEQYF. The full variable domain, rest sourced from reference TRBV7-9 and TRBJ2-7, is DTGVSQNPRHKITKRGQNVTFRCDPISEHNRLYWYRQTLGQGPEFLTYFQNEAQLEKSRLLSDRFSAERPKGSFSTLEIQRTEQGDSAMYLCASSHPQKAYEQYFGPGTRLTVT.

This sequence joins TRBV30 and TRBJ2-7, with D hard to call. CDR1 and CDR2 (germline): GTSNPN, SVGIG (reference sequence). V lost 4 bases and J 1 base, leaving 11 bases between the germline ends. The CDR3 is 13 amino acids. Here the CDR3 DNA reads TGTGCCTGGATAGGTCAGGCGTCCTACGAGCAGTACTTC. Translated: CAWIGQASYEQYF. Supplemented by reference TRBV30 and TRBJ2-7, the full variable domain reads SQTIHQWPATLVQPVGSPLSLECTVEGTSNPNLYWYRQAAGRGLQLLFYSVGIGQISSEVPQNLSASRPQDRQFILSSKKLLLSDSGFYLCAWIGQASYEQYFGPGTRLTVT.

This chain joins TRBV2 and TRBJ1-4; D ambiguous. V lost 10 bases and J lost 7, with 19 bases in between. This CDR3 contains 14 residues. CDR1 and CDR2 (germline): SNHLY, FYNNEI. CDR3 in amino acids: CATSKDSEGEKLFF. The CDR3 DNA is TGTGCCACCTCTAAAGACTCGGAGGGTGAAAAACTGTTTTTT. Complete variable domain (other parts from reference TRBV2 and TRBJ1-4): EPEVTQTPSHQVTQMGQEVILRCVPISNHLYFYWYRQILGQKVEFLVSFYNNEISEKSEIFDDQFSVERPDGSNFTLKIRSTKLEDSAMYFCATSKDSEGEKLFFGSGTQLSVL.